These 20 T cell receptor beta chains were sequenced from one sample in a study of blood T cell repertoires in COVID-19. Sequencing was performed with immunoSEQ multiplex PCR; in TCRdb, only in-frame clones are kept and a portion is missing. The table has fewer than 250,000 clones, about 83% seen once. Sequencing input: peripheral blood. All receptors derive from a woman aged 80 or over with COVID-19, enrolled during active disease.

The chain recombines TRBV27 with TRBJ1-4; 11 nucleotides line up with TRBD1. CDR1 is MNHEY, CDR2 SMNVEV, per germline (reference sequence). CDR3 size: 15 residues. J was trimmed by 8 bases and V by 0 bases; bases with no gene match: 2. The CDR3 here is CASSLSGTGGEKLFF. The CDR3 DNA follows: TGTGCCAGCAGTTTATCCGGGACAGGGGGGGAAAAACTGTTTTTT.

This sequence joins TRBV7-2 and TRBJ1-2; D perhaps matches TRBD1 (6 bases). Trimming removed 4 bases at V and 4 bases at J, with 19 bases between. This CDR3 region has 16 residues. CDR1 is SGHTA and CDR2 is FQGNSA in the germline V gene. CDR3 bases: TGTGCCAGCAGCTCATACAATCAACAGGGCGGCTATGGCTACACCTTC. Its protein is CASSSYNQQGGYGYTF.

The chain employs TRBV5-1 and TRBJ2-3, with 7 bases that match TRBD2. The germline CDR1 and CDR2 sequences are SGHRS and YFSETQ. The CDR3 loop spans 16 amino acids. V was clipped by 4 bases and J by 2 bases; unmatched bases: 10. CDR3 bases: TGCGCCAGCAGCCAAGCCGCTAGCGGCGACACAGATACGCAGTATTTT. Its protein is CASSQAASGDTDTQYF.

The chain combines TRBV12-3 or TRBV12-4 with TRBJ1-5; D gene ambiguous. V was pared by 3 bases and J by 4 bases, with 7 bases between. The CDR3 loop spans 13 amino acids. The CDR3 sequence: CASSFTENQPQHF. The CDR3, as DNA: TGTGCCAGCAGTTTCACAGAGAATCAGCCCCAGCATTTT.

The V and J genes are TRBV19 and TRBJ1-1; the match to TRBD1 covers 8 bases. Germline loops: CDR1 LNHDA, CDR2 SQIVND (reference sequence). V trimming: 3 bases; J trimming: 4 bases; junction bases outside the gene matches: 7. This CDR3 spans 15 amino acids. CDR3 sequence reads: CASSMDREWGTEAFF. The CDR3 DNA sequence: TGTGCCAGTAGTATGGACAGGGAGTGGGGCACTGAAGCTTTCTTT.

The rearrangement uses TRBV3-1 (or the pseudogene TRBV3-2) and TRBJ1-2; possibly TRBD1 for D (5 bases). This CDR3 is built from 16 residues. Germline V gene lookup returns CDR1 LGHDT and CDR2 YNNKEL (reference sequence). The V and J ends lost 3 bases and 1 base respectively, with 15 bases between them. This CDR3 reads CASSQKMTESNYGYTF. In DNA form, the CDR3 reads TGTGCCAGCAGCCAGAAGATGACAGAGAGTAACTATGGCTACACCTTC.

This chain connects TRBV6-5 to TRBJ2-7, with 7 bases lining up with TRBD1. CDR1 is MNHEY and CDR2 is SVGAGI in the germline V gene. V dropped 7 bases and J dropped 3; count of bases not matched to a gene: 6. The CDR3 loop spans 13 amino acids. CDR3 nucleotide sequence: TGTGCCAGCACTAAGGGACAGTACTACGAGCAGTACTTC. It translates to CASTKGQYYEQYF.

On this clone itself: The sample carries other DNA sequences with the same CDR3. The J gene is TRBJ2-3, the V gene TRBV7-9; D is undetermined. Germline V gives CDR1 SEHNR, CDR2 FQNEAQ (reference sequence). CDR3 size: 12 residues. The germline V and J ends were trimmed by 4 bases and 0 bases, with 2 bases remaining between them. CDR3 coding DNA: TGTGCCAGCAGCTCTAGCACAGATACGCAGTATTTT. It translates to CASSSSTDTQYF.

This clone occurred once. CDR3 nucleotide sequence: TGTGCCAGCAGTTCCCCAGACAGGGGCCGAGATGGCTACACCTTC. Translation: CASSSPDRGRDGYTF. This chain joins TRBV6-2 or TRBV6-3 and TRBJ1-2; 8 positions agree with TRBD1. CDR3 size: 15 residues. Germline trimming cut 4 bases from V and 6 bases from J; bases unmatched to any gene: 10. Germline V lookup: CDR1 MNHEY, CDR2 SVGEGT.

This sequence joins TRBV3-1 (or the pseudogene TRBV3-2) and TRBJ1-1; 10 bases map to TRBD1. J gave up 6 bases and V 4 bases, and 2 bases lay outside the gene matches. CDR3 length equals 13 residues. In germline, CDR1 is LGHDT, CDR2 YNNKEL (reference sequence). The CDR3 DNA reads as TGTGCCAGCAGCCCGGGACAGGGGTCTGAAGCTTTCTTT. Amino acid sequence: CASSPGQGSEAFF.

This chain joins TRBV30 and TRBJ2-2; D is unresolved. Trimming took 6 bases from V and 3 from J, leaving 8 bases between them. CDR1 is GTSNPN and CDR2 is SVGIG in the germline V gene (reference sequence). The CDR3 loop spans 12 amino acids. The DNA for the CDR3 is TGTGCCTGTCCGCGTGACACCGGGGAGCTGTTTTTT. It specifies CACPRDTGELFF.

CDR3: CASGLLGDYSNQPQHF. The CDR3 coding sequence is TGTGCCAGCGGATTGTTAGGGGATTATAGCAATCAGCCCCAGCATTTT. The chain joins TRBV2 to TRBJ1-5, with D maybe TRBD1 (5 bases). Germline V gives CDR1 SNHLY, CDR2 FYNNEI. This CDR3 spans 16 amino acids. V was shortened by 8 bases and J by 0 bases, with 17 bases between the two germline ends.

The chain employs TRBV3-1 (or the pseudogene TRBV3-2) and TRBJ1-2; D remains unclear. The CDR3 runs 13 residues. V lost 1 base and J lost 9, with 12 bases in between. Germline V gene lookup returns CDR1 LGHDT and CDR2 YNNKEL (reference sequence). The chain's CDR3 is CASSQVRDSRYTF. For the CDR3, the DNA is TGTGCCAGCAGCCAAGTCCGGGATAGTCGCTACACCTTC.

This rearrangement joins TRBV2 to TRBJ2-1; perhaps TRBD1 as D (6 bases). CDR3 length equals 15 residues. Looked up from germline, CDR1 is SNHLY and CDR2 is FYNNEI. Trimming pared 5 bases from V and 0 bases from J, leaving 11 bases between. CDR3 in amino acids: CASSRQASSYNEQFF. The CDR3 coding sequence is TGTGCCAGCAGTAGACAGGCGAGCTCCTACAATGAGCAGTTCTTC.

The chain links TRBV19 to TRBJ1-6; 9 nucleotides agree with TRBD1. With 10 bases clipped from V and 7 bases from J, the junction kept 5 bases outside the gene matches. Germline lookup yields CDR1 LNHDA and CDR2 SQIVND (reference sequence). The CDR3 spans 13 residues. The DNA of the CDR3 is TGTGCCACCACGGACAGGGGCAATTCACCCCTCCACTTT. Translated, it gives CATTDRGNSPLHF.

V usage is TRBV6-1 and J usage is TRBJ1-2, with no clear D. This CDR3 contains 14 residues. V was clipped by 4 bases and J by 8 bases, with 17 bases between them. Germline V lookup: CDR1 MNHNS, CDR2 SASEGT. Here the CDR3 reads CASSVAAGAGGYTF. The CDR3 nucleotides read TGTGCCAGCAGTGTGGCGGCGGGCGCGGGCGGCTACACCTTC.

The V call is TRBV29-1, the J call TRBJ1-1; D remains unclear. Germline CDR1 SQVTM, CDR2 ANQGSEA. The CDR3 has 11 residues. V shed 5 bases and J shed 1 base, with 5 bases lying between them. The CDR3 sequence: CSVSGNTEAFF. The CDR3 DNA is TGCAGCGTTTCCGGGAACACTGAAGCTTTCTTT.

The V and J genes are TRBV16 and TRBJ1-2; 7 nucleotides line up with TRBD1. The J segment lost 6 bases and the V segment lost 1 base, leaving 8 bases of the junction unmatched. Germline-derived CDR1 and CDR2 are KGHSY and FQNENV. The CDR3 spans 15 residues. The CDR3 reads CASSQFTGAGDGYTF. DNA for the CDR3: TGTGCCAGCAGCCAATTCACAGGGGCTGGAGATGGCTACACCTTC.

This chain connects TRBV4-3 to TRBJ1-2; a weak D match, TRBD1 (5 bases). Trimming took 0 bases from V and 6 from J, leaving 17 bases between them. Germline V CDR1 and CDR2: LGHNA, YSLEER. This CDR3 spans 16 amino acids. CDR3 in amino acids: CASSQEGWRGAHGYTF. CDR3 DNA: TGCGCCAGCAGCCAAGAAGGTTGGAGGGGCGCTCATGGCTACACCTTC.

The CDR3 region has the DNA TGTGCCAGCAGCCCCCAATTAACACCCTACGAGCAGTACTTC. It specifies CASSPQLTPYEQYF. The chain has TRBV7-9 and TRBJ2-7; D is ambiguous. Germline-derived CDR1 and CDR2 are SEHNR and FQNEAQ (reference sequence). This CDR3 comprises 14 residues. V lost 5 bases, J lost 2 bases, and 13 bases lay in between.